The 5 T cell receptor beta chains below all came from one sample that was sequenced in a study of blood T cell repertoires in COVID-19. Assay: immunoSEQ multiplex PCR; the TCRdb copy retains only in-frame clones and omits some. This sample has some 200,000 clones, with under 95% found just once. Sequencing was performed on peripheral blood. All receptors derive from a man aged 30-40 years with acute or convalescent COVID-19.

The V and J genes are TRBV15 and TRBJ1-6; D unclear. The CDR3 is 14 amino acids. Germline V gene lookup returns CDR1 LNHNV and CDR2 YYDKDF (reference sequence). V was shortened by 0 bases and J by 5 bases, with 5 bases between the two germline ends. The CDR3 sequence: CATSRDRNNSPLHF. The CDR3, as DNA: TGTGCCACCAGCAGAGACAGGAATAATTCACCCCTCCACTTT.

This sequence joins TRBV3-1 (or the pseudogene TRBV3-2) and TRBJ2-3; 7 nucleotides align to TRBD1. The ends lost 6 bases at V and 5 bases at J; junction bases unmatched: 5. CDR1 is LGHDT and CDR2 is YNNKEL in the germline V gene (reference sequence). The CDR3 has 13 amino acids. The CDR3 bases are TGTGCCAGCAGGAGACGACAGGGAGATACGCAGTATTTT. This translates into CASRRRQGDTQYF.

The rearrangement links TRBV6-5 to TRBJ2-7; 8 nucleotides agree with TRBD2. Trimming at V came to 1 base and at J to 2 bases, leaving 4 bases not matched to a gene. Germline CDR1 reads MNHEY; CDR2 reads SVGAGI. The CDR3 is 15 amino acids. CDR3 in DNA: TGTGCCAGCAGTTACTACGCGGGAGGTACCTACGAGCAGTACTTC. This gives the protein CASSYYAGGTYEQYF.

CDR3 sequence: CASSQPGTSQNTQYF. CDR3 nucleotides: TGTGCCAGCAGTCAACCCGGGACTAGTCAGAATACGCAGTATTTT. The V call is TRBV3-1 (or the pseudogene TRBV3-2), the J call TRBJ2-3; the match to TRBD2 covers 8 bases. The CDR3 runs 15 residues. In germline, CDR1 is LGHDT, CDR2 YNNKEL (reference sequence). Unmatched junction bases numbered 12, after V lost 6 bases and J lost 7 bases.

The chain links TRBV18 to TRBJ2-3; 15 bases are shared with TRBD2. Germline CDR1 is KGHSH and CDR2 is LQKENI. The CDR3 is 15 amino acids. With V trimmed by 6 bases and J by 3 bases, 1 base remained unmatched. CDR3 amino acids: CASSGLAGGTDTQYF. For the CDR3, the DNA is TGTGCCAGCTCCGGACTAGCGGGAGGGACAGATACGCAGTATTTT.